The rows below give T cell receptor beta chains drawn from one sample of a study of neurological immune-mediated disorders. One entry per CDR3 protein, called by TCRdb with MiXCR from the 5' RACE reads. The repertoire has more than 30,000 distinct CDR3 sequences, approximately 4.5% of them found once; the top ten carry around 23%. The sequenced sample was PBMCs. The receptors shown here come from a young man in good health. Both conserved end residues are part of each CDR3. A D gene is named only where the DNA matches it firmly. Clone size is stated in some rows and not others, as once, few, many or a class when expanded.

j_call,clone_size,v_call,d_call,cdr3_nt,cdr3_aa
TRBJ1-6,many,TRBV7-2,.,TGTGCCAGCAGCTTACTCCTGACAGGCGGCTCACCCCTCCACTTT,CASSLLLTGGSPLHF
TRBJ2-5,many,TRBV29-1,.,TGCAGCGTTGGAAGCAATCAAGAGACCCAGTACTTC,CSVGSNQETQYF
TRBJ2-2,many,TRBV5-1,.,TGCGCCAGCAGCTTCTCGGCAGACTACACCGGGGAGCTGTTTTTT,CASSFSADYTGELFF
TRBJ2-3,many,TRBV30,.,TGTGCCTGGAGCCGAGGGCGCGGGGATACGCAGTATTTT,CAWSRGRGDTQYF
TRBJ2-1,many,TRBV20-1,.,TGCAGTGCTAGAGGCGCCCCGAGCTCCTACAATGAGCAGTTCTTC,CSARGAPSSYNEQFF
TRBJ2-4,many,TRBV5-1,.,TGCGCCAGCAGCTTGATGGGCGGAATAGCCAAAAACATTCAGTACTTC,CASSLMGGIAKNIQYF
TRBJ2-2,many,TRBV5-1,.,TGCGCCAGCAGCTTGGTAGGATACACCGGGGAGCTGTTTTTT,CASSLVGYTGELFF
TRBJ2-2,many,TRBV20-1,TRBD1,TGCAGTGCGTGGGACAGTAACACCGGGGAGCTGTTTTTT,CSAWDSNTGELFF
TRBJ2-5,.,TRBV19,.,TGTGCCAGTAGTATGTCCGAGACACAGTACTTC,CASSMSETQYF
TRBJ2-5,many,TRBV20-1,.,TGCAGTGCTAGAGATGAGGGGAACCAAGAGACCCAGTACTTC,CSARDEGNQETQYF
TRBJ2-1,many,TRBV20-1,TRBD2,TGCAGTGCTAGATCAGGACTAGCGGGGATCAATGAGCAGTTCTTC,CSARSGLAGINEQFF
TRBJ2-7,many,TRBV5-1,.,TGCGCCAGCAGCTTAATATTCGACGAGCAGTACTTC,CASSLIFDEQYF
TRBJ1-1,many,TRBV27,TRBD1,TGTGCCAGCAGCCACGGGACAGGACGGAACACTGAAGCTTTCTTT,CASSHGTGRNTEAFF
TRBJ2-5,many,TRBV20-1,.,TGCAGTGCCTCTCGGGACTTCCAAGAGACCCAGTACTTC,CSASRDFQETQYF
TRBJ1-6,many,TRBV20-1,.,TGCAGTGCTAGAGTACCAGGGAGCTCCTATAATTCACCCCTCCACTTT,CSARVPGSSYNSPLHF
TRBJ1-1,.,TRBV4-3,.,TGCGCCAGCAGCCAAGATGAACAGACGAACACTGAAGCTTTCTTT,CASSQDEQTNTEAFF
TRBJ1-1,many,TRBV5-1,.,TGCGCCAGCGGGGACGGGGAGAGGACTGAAGCTTTCTTT,CASGDGERTEAFF
TRBJ1-5,many,TRBV6-2/TRBV6-3,.,TGTGCCAGCAGTTACTCGACGGTAAATAGCAATCAGCCCCAGCATTTT,CASSYSTVNSNQPQHF
TRBJ2-2,.,TRBV7-2,TRBD2,TGTGCCAGCAGACCCCCTAGCGGGATAGGCACCGGGGAGCTGTTTTTT,CASRPPSGIGTGELFF
TRBJ1-1,many,TRBV7-3,.,TGTGCCAGCAGACTAGGTGGGAACACTGAAGCTTTCTTT,CASRLGGNTEAFF
TRBJ1-4,many,TRBV19,.,TGTGCCAGTAGTATCGAGAAAAGACTGTTTTTT,CASSIEKRLFF
TRBJ1-4,many,TRBV29-1,.,TGCAGCGTTGTGGTCGGGAATGAAAAACTGTTTTTT,CSVVVGNEKLFF
TRBJ1-5,many,TRBV7-2,TRBD1,TGTGCCAGCAGCATCGACAGGGGCAATCAGCCCCAGCATTTT,CASSIDRGNQPQHF
TRBJ2-4,few,TRBV20-1,TRBD2,TGCAGTGCAAAATTGCGGGGGGGCGGCAAAAACATTCAGTACTTC,CSAKLRGGGKNIQYF
TRBJ1-2,many,TRBV14,.,TGTGCCAGCAGCCAAGATCTCGGGGGAAACTATGGCTACACCTTC,CASSQDLGGNYGYTF
TRBJ2-7,many,TRBV29-1,.,TGCAGCGTTGTACGGGCGGCGGAACCCTACGAGCAGTACTTC,CSVVRAAEPYEQYF
TRBJ1-1,many,TRBV12-3/TRBV12-4,.,TGTGCCAGCAGGAACAGGGTGAACACTGAAGCTTTCTTT,CASRNRVNTEAFF
TRBJ2-7,many,TRBV20-1,.,TGCAGTGCTAGAGCCCTCGGGACTGCCGACGAGCAGTACTTC,CSARALGTADEQYF
TRBJ2-3,many,TRBV27,TRBD2,TGTGCCAGCAGTCCCCTTTTAGCGGGGGGGACAGATACGCAGTATTTT,CASSPLLAGGTDTQYF
TRBJ2-1,many,TRBV15,.,TGTGCCACCAGCAGAGTGGGCAATGAGCAGTTCTTC,CATSRVGNEQFF
TRBJ1-1,many,TRBV9,.,TGTGCCAGCAGCGTAGACCAGGGGATGAACACTGAAGCTTTCTTT,CASSVDQGMNTEAFF
TRBJ1-5,many,TRBV20-1,.,TGCAGTGCTAGAGAAGGAGCCCAACCTCGGCCCCAGCATTTT,CSAREGAQPRPQHF
TRBJ2-5,many,TRBV28,TRBD2,TGTGCCAGCAGTTTATGGACTAGCGGGTTAGGGGAGACCCAGTACTTC,CASSLWTSGLGETQYF
TRBJ2-7,few,TRBV7-8,.,TGTGCCAGCAGCGGGGGACTCATTAGCTCCTACGAGCAGTACTTC,CASSGGLISSYEQYF
TRBJ2-2,many,TRBV4-1,TRBD1,TGCGCCAGCAGCCAGAAACAGGGGGACACCGGGGAGCTGTTTTTT,CASSQKQGDTGELFF
TRBJ1-2,many,TRBV27,TRBD1,TGTGCCAGCAGTTTGGCAGGGGGCTCCCTCTATGGCTACACCTTC,CASSLAGGSLYGYTF
TRBJ2-7,many,TRBV7-6,TRBD2,TGTGCCAGCAGCCTTACCATAAGCGGGGAGACCTACGAGCAGTACTTC,CASSLTISGETYEQYF
TRBJ2-7,many,TRBV5-1,.,TGCGCCAGCAGCTTGGATGCGGGGCGATACGAGCAGTACTTC,CASSLDAGRYEQYF
TRBJ1-1,many,TRBV29-1,.,TGCAGCGTTGGGGGGGCGAACACTGAAGCTTTCTTT,CSVGGANTEAFF
TRBJ2-7,many,TRBV7-2,.,TGTGCCAGCAGCCCCGCTCCCGGACAGAAATACGAGCAGTACTTC,CASSPAPGQKYEQYF
TRBJ2-4,many,TRBV29-1,.,TGCAGCGTTGAAGCCAGAGCCTTAGCCAAAAACATTCAGTACTTC,CSVEARALAKNIQYF